Each of the 16 T cell receptor beta chains below was sequenced from the same sample in a study of beta chain features in type 1 diabetes. The entirety of the isolated RNA underwent reverse transcription, so expressed TCRB transcripts were sequenced. Sequenced by immunoSEQ multiplex PCR; TCRdb stores in-frame clones only, minus some. This sample has about 270,000 clones, with roughly an eighth found just once. Sequenced: naive CD4+ T cells from blood. Every receptor here comes from a woman between 35 and 50 years old in good health.

The chain couples TRBV11-2 to TRBJ2-1, with 8 bases matching TRBD2. The CDR3 loop spans 16 amino acids. J lost 7 bases, V lost 1 base, and 9 bases had no gene match. Germline CDR1 and CDR2: SGHAT and FQNNGV. This chain's CDR3 is CASSLVRGGLRNEQFF. For the CDR3, the DNA is TGTGCCAGCAGCTTAGTACGGGGGGGCCTCCGGAATGAGCAGTTCTTC.

This clone was detected only a few times. The rearrangement uses TRBV5-4 and TRBJ2-5; 8 bases agree with TRBD2. There are 17 residues in the CDR3. The germline CDR1 and CDR2 sequences are SGHNT and YYREEE (reference sequence). The V gene end was trimmed by 3 bases and the J gene end by 4 bases; junction bases not matched to a gene: 14. The DNA for the CDR3 is TGTGCCAGCAGCTCCATCCCCGGGGGGGCAACGGGAGAGACCCAGTACTTC. It specifies CASSSIPGGATGETQYF.

The V call is TRBV9, the J call TRBJ2-1, with D maybe TRBD2 (7 bases). Between the trimmed V and J ends, which lost 0 bases and 13 bases, there was a span of 11 bases. The CDR3 totals 12 residues. Germline CDR1 reads SGDLS; CDR2 reads YYNGEE. The DNA for the CDR3 is TGTGCCAGCAGCGTAGGGGGGGGCATCCAGTTCTTC. Amino acid sequence: CASSVGGGIQFF.

The chain carries TRBV19 and TRBJ2-2; D call uncertain. The CDR3 spans 14 residues. Trimming took off 3 bases at V and 6 bases at J, with 11 bases between the two ends. Germline assignment: CDR1 LNHDA and CDR2 SQIVND (reference sequence). The CDR3 DNA reads TGTGCCAGTAGTATGAGTTTGAATTCCGGGGAGCTGTTTTTT. Translating it yields CASSMSLNSGELFF. Variable domain in full (rest from reference TRBV19 and TRBJ2-2): DGGITQSPKYLFRKEGQNVTLSCEQNLNHDAMYWYRQDPGQGLRLIYYSQIVNDFQKGDIAEGYSVSREKKESFPLTVTSAQKNPTAFYLCASSMSLNSGELFFGEGSRLTVL.

This clone was observed a few times. The V and J genes are TRBV29-1 and TRBJ1-5; 8 bases match TRBD1. V lost 6 bases, J lost 4 bases, and 8 bases stayed unmatched. The germline V gene has CDR1 SQVTM and CDR2 ANQGSEA. The CDR3 contains 14 residues. Written as DNA, the CDR3 is TGCAGCGTGAGGGGACAGGCGGAAAATCAGCCCCAGCATTTT. Its translation is CSVRGQAENQPQHF.

The genes are TRBV2 and TRBJ2-1, with D perhaps matching TRBD1 (6 bases). V lost 7 bases to trimming and J lost 0 bases, with 16 bases between them. In germline, CDR1 is SNHLY, CDR2 FYNNEI. The CDR3 loop spans 16 amino acids. The CDR3 here is CASKVKTGSSYNEQFF. CDR3 in DNA: TGTGCCAGCAAGGTTAAAACAGGGAGCTCCTACAATGAGCAGTTCTTC.

This clone turned up a few times. This chain connects TRBV5-1 to TRBJ2-1; D is perhaps TRBD2 (7 bases). Trimming cost V 4 bases and J 5 bases, with 16 bases left between them. Germline values: CDR1 SGHRS, CDR2 YFSETQ. This CDR3 is 15 amino acids long. CDR3 nucleotides: TGCGCCAGCAGCCCGAGGCGGGGGCTCGACAATGAGCAGTTCTTC. Amino acid sequence: CASSPRRGLDNEQFF.

The chain carries TRBV19 and TRBJ1-1, with D unresolved. V shed 0 bases and J shed 2 bases, with 7 bases lying between them. The germline gives CDR1 LNHDA, CDR2 SQIVND (reference sequence). The CDR3 loop spans 14 amino acids. DNA of the CDR3: TGTGCCAGTAGTATAGACGGGAGAAACACTGAAGCTTTCTTT. The encoded protein is CASSIDGRNTEAFF.

DNA for the CDR3: TGTGCCAGCAGCAGCGTCCAGGGGCTGAACACTGAAGCTTTCTTT. It specifies CASSSVQGLNTEAFF. This sequence joins TRBV5-4 and TRBJ1-1; maybe TRBD1 (6 bases). The CDR3 has 15 residues. CDR1 and CDR2 (germline): SGHNT, YYREEE (reference sequence). The V end was cut by 4 bases, the J end by 0 bases, with 13 bases between. The full variable domain, in which reference TRBV5-4 and TRBJ1-1 provide the parts outside the CDR3, is ETGVTQSPTHLIKTRGQQVTLRCSSQSGHNTVSWYQQALGQGPQFIFQYYREEENGRGNFPPRFSGLQFPNYSSELNVNALELDDSALYLCASSSVQGLNTEAFFGQGTRLTVV.

This clone was seen more than once but under ten times. The V call is TRBV5-1, the J call TRBJ2-3; TRBD2 aligns across 9 bases. The CDR3 covers 16 residues. The J segment lost 6 bases and the V segment lost 3 bases, leaving 11 bases of the junction unmatched. Germline V gene sequence: CDR1 SGHRS, CDR2 YFSETQ. CDR3 protein: CASSSGLAGTPDTQYF. DNA of the CDR3: TGCGCCAGCAGCTCCGGGCTAGCGGGAACGCCGGATACGCAGTATTTT. Combining the CDR3 with reference TRBV5-1 and TRBJ2-3 gives the whole variable domain KAGVTQTPRYLIKTRGQQVTLSCSPISGHRSVSWYQQTPGQGLQFLFEYFSETQRNKGNFPGRFSGRQFSNSRSEMNVSTLELGDSALYLCASSSGLAGTPDTQYFGPGTRLTVL.

The rearrangement joins TRBV7-7 to TRBJ2-7, with D tentatively TRBD1 (5 bases). CDR3 length equals 14 residues. Trimming took 5 bases from V and 2 from J, leaving 13 bases between them. Germline V gives CDR1 SSHAT, CDR2 FNYEAQ (reference sequence). The CDR3 spells CASSPGFPTYEQYF. In DNA form, the CDR3 reads TGTGCCAGCAGCCCAGGGTTCCCCACCTACGAGCAGTACTTC.

The chain employs TRBV28 and TRBJ2-7, with a tentative D call TRBD1 (5 bases). CDR1 and CDR2 from the germline V gene are MDHEN and SYDVKM. The CDR3 spans 14 residues. The ends were cut back, 5 bases at V and 6 bases at J, with 17 bases in the middle. CDR3 nucleotide sequence: TGTGCCAGCAGTCCCCTCTCGACAGTCGCCGAGCAGTACTTC. It codes for CASSPLSTVAEQYF.

About this clone: At one boundary the junction diverges from the germline segment, which might be a read error. The gene calls are TRBV6-6 and TRBJ2-2; the match to TRBD1 covers 7 bases. The CDR3 sequence is 13 residues long. CDR1 is MNHNY and CDR2 is SVGAGI in the germline V gene (reference sequence). The CDR3 loop reads CAGRQGATGELFF. CDR3 nucleotides: TGTGCCGGCAGACAGGGAGCCACCGGGGAGCTGTTTTTT.

The chain combines TRBV2 with TRBJ2-1; tentatively, D is TRBD2 (6 bases). V lost 8 bases and J lost 4, with 6 bases in between. The CDR3 loop spans 11 amino acids. The V gene's germline CDR1 is SNHLY and CDR2 FYNNEI. The DNA for the CDR3 is TGTGCCAGCGGGACTTACAATGAGCAGTTCTTC. This encodes CASGTYNEQFF.

This clone was seen a few times. The chain combines TRBV4-1 with TRBJ2-7; 9 nucleotides match TRBD1. Per germline, CDR1 MGHRA and CDR2 YSYEKL. Unmatched junction bases numbered 5, after V lost 3 bases and J lost 5 bases. The CDR3 has 14 amino acids. The CDR3 region has the DNA TGCGCCAGCAGCCACGGGACAGGGAACGACGAGCAGTACTTC. Protein product: CASSHGTGNDEQYF.

J is TRBJ2-5 and V is TRBV5-4; 9 positions match TRBD1. J lost 4 bases, V lost 5 bases, and 6 bases had no gene match. In germline, CDR1 is SGHNT, CDR2 YYREEE (reference sequence). This CDR3 spans 14 amino acids. CDR3 nucleotide sequence: TGTGCCAGCAGTCCAGGACAGGGGAGAGAGACCCAGTACTTC. Its protein product is CASSPGQGRETQYF.